The next 7 T cell receptor beta chains were all read from a single sample in a study of shared clonotypes between healthy human individuals. The method was immunoSEQ multiplex PCR; TCRdb's version includes in-frame clones alone and lacks a portion of them. The data contain hundreds of thousands of clones, 90% to 98% of them singletons. Selected positively for CCR7 and CD45RO-negative, naive CD8 cells excluded terminally differentiated effector memory CD45RA+ cells. Specimen: naive CD8+ T cells sorted from blood. The receptors shown here come from a man under 40 in good health.

Remarks on this clone: At the DNA level, this CDR3 is encoded by other sequences in the same sample as well. This chain links TRBV27 with TRBJ2-3, with D perhaps TRBD1 or TRBD2 (5 bases each). The V gene lost 3 bases and the J gene lost 0 bases, with 10 bases spanning the gap. The CDR3 has 15 residues. CDR1 is MNHEY, CDR2 SMNVEV, per germline (reference sequence). The CDR3 DNA is TGTGCCAGCAGTTTTGGGACCACTAGCACAGATACGCAGTATTTT. It codes for CASSFGTTSTDTQYF.

The chain links TRBV29-1 to TRBJ2-7, with D possibly matching TRBD2 (5 bases). The V and J ends lost 1 base and 11 bases respectively, with 18 bases between them. CDR1 SQVTM and CDR2 ANQGSEA come from the germline V gene. CDR3 length equals 13 residues. CDR3 sequence reads: CSVEVGLGRKEYF. For the CDR3, the DNA is TGCAGCGTTGAAGTCGGACTGGGTCGTAAGGAGTACTTC.

The sample holds one count of this clone. This sequence joins TRBV2 and TRBJ2-2; unclear D gene. The length of the CDR3 is 14 residues. Trimming took off 6 bases at V and 3 bases at J, with 11 bases between the two ends. Germline assignment: CDR1 SNHLY and CDR2 FYNNEI. CDR3 sequence reads: CASSPSTDTGELFF. The DNA for the CDR3 is TGTGCCAGCAGCCCGTCCACAGACACCGGGGAGCTGTTTTTT.

This chain joins TRBV30 and TRBJ2-7; D remains ambiguous. V was pared by 2 bases and J by 0 bases, with 14 bases between. The V gene's germline CDR1 is GTSNPN and CDR2 SVGIG (reference sequence). The CDR3 sequence is 15 residues long. This CDR3 is CAWSQSRARSYEQYF. Here the CDR3 DNA reads TGTGCCTGGAGTCAAAGCCGAGCACGCTCCTACGAGCAGTACTTC.

The chain is built from TRBV7-9 and TRBJ2-4; D is unresolved. Germline V gene sequence: CDR1 SEHNR, CDR2 FQNEAQ (reference sequence). The CDR3 consists of 13 residues. V lost 5 bases and J 2 bases, leaving 7 bases between the germline ends. The CDR3 loop reads CASSREPKNIQYF. The CDR3 DNA reads TGTGCCAGCAGCAGAGAACCCAAAAACATTCAGTACTTC.

The CDR3 spells CASSFTSGHRQETQYF. In nucleotides, the CDR3 is TGTGCCAGCAGCTTCACGAGCGGGCACCGCCAAGAGACCCAGTACTTC. The V and J genes are TRBV7-9 and TRBJ2-5; tentatively, D is TRBD2 (6 bases). Germline V gene sequence: CDR1 SEHNR, CDR2 FQNEAQ (reference sequence). CDR3 length equals 16 residues. The ends were cut back, 3 bases at V and 1 base at J, with 15 bases in the middle.

This clone showed up just a few times. The same CDR3 can be traced to other DNA sequences in this sample. This sequence joins TRBV28 and TRBJ2-7; D remains ambiguous. This CDR3 is 11 amino acids long. Trimming shortened V by 3 bases and J by 3 bases, and 3 bases separated the two germline ends. Germline V gene sequence: CDR1 MDHEN, CDR2 SYDVKM. DNA of the CDR3: TGTGCCAGCAGTTTCAGCTACGAGCAGTACTTC. It codes for CASSFSYEQYF.